The 8 T cell receptor beta chains presented below share a single source sample, sequenced in a study of shared T cell receptors in the human thymus. Here immunoSEQ multiplex PCR was the method, and the copy in TCRdb shows in-frame clones only, minus some. The profile shows under 450,000 clones, roughly 94% of them singletons. The sequenced material came from thymocytes. The receptors shown here come from a human donor.

V and J are TRBV7-2 and TRBJ1-5; TRBD1 matches 9 bases. CDR1 and CDR2 from the germline V gene are SGHTA and FQGNSA. The J segment lost 3 bases and the V segment lost 3 bases, leaving 6 bases of the junction unmatched. The CDR3 contains 16 residues. CDR3 DNA: TGTGCCAGCAGCTTTCCCGGGACAGGGAACAATCAGCCCCAGCATTTT. It yields the protein CASSFPGTGNNQPQHF.

The V gene is TRBV25-1, the J gene TRBJ2-5; 11 bases are a match to TRBD1. Germline CDR1 and CDR2: MGHDK and SYGVNS. The CDR3 runs to 12 residues. Germline trimming cut 8 bases from V and 7 bases from J; bases unmatched to any gene: 3. For the CDR3, the DNA is TGTGCCAGCCTGGGGACAGGGGGGACCCAGTACTTC. Amino acids: CASLGTGGTQYF.

This chain links TRBV5-4 with TRBJ1-2; 7 bases align to TRBD1. V shed 3 bases and J 1 base; nucleotides not matched to a gene: 3. Germline assignment: CDR1 SGHNT and CDR2 YYREEE (reference sequence). The CDR3 is made up of 14 amino acids. CDR3 DNA: TGTGCCAGCAGCTCTCACAGGGGTAACTATGGCTACACCTTC. It yields the protein CASSSHRGNYGYTF.

The V and J genes are TRBV6-5 and TRBJ2-1; D call uncertain. Germline loops: CDR1 MNHEY, CDR2 SVGAGI. Trimming removed 2 bases at V and 8 bases at J, with 13 bases between. CDR3 length: 14 amino acids. The CDR3 spells CASSYVESGDEQFF. In DNA, the CDR3 is TGTGCCAGCAGTTACGTGGAAAGTGGGGATGAGCAGTTCTTC.

This clone showed up just once. The same CDR3 arises from other DNA sequences in this sample as well. The chain uses TRBV27 and TRBJ2-7; D unresolved. The CDR3 runs 13 residues. Germline V lookup: CDR1 MNHEY, CDR2 SMNVEV (reference sequence). V lost 4 bases and J 1 base, leaving 8 bases between the germline ends. The CDR3 coding sequence is TGTGCCAGCAGTTCCGGGCCTTCCTACGAGCAGTACTTC. Translation: CASSSGPSYEQYF.

The chain couples TRBV18 to TRBJ1-5, with no clear D. The CDR3 length is 15 residues. V gave up 1 base and J gave up 2 bases, with 9 bases separating them. Per the germline V gene, CDR1 is KGHSH and CDR2 is LQKENI. The DNA for the CDR3 is TGTGCCAGCTCACCACGAGAGGTACGCAATCAGCCCCAGCATTTT. It yields the protein CASSPREVRNQPQHF. Full variable domain (rest looked up from reference TRBV18 and TRBJ1-5): NAGVMQNPRHLVRRRGQEARLRCSPMKGHSHVYWYRQLPEEGLKFMVYLQKENIIDESGMPKERFSAEFPKEGPSILRIQQVVRGDSAAYFCASSPREVRNQPQHFGDGTRLSIL.

The rearrangement links TRBV5-8 to TRBJ2-5; no clear D. The V gene lost 0 bases and the J gene lost 9 bases, with 12 bases spanning the gap. Germline values: CDR1 SGHTS, CDR2 YDEGEE. The CDR3 loop spans 13 amino acids. The CDR3 loop is CASSLAFCKAQYF. The CDR3 DNA is TGTGCCAGCAGCTTGGCCTTTTGTAAGGCCCAGTACTTC.

The chain is built from TRBV27 and TRBJ2-2; 13 nucleotides agree with TRBD2. Germline lookup yields CDR1 MNHEY and CDR2 SMNVEV (reference sequence). V was clipped by 3 bases and J by 4 bases; unmatched bases: 2. CDR3 length equals 16 residues. The CDR3 is CASSLGTSGTTGELFF. In DNA form, the CDR3 reads TGTGCCAGCAGTTTGGGGACTAGCGGGACCACCGGGGAGCTGTTTTTT.